The 8 T cell receptor beta chains in this list originate from one sample, sequenced in a study of beta chain features in type 1 diabetes. Study-level points and caveats: Moderately but significantly shorter TCRB CDR3s were found in Type 1 diabetes patients in all four CD4+ subsets.

The entirety of the isolated RNA underwent reverse transcription, so expressed TCRB transcripts were sequenced. The assay was immunoSEQ multiplex PCR, and TCRdb's table has in-frame clones only and misses some. Seen here are about 27,000 clones, approximately 55% observed once, and the top ten hold under 1.5%. Antigen specificity for these receptors is unknown. Material for sequencing was Tregs from blood. These receptors came from a woman under 30 with type 1 diabetes.

The gene calls are TRBV5-1 and TRBJ2-3, with D possibly being TRBD1 (5 bases). Per the germline V gene, CDR1 is SGHRS and CDR2 is YFSETQ. The length of the CDR3 is 15 residues. The ends were cut back, 2 bases at V and 0 bases at J, with 10 bases in the middle. For the CDR3, the DNA is TGCGCCAGCAGCTTCTCCGACAGTAGCACAGATACGCAGTATTTT. The encoded protein is CASSFSDSSTDTQYF.

The chain is built from TRBV7-2 and TRBJ2-7; the D gene is possibly TRBD2 (5 bases). The CDR3 is 14 amino acids. The V gene lost 5 bases and the J gene lost 3 bases, with 14 bases spanning the gap. CDR1 is SGHTA and CDR2 is FQGNSA in the germline V gene. The CDR3 bases are TGTGCCAGCAGCCTATCGACTAACAACTACGAGCAGTACTTC. This gives the protein CASSLSTNNYEQYF. The variable domain in full, completed from reference TRBV7-2 and TRBJ2-7, reads GAGVSQSPSNKVTEKGKDVELRCDPISGHTALYWYRQSLGQGLEFLIYFQGNSAPDKSGLPSDRFSAERTGGSVSTLTIQRTQQEDSAVYLCASSLSTNNYEQYFGPGTRLTVT.

The chain employs TRBV7-8 and TRBJ2-2; 7 bases line up with TRBD1. J gave up 4 bases and V 3 bases, and 2 bases lay outside the gene matches. The germline V gene has CDR1 SGHVS and CDR2 FQNEAQ. The CDR3 sequence is 14 residues long. The CDR3 DNA follows: TGTGCCAGCAGCTTGACAGGGAGCACCGGGGAGCTGTTTTTT. The encoded protein is CASSLTGSTGELFF.

V is TRBV27 and J is TRBJ1-6; 11 bases match TRBD1. The ends lost 10 bases at V and 9 bases at J; junction bases unmatched: 8. Germline loops: CDR1 MNHEY, CDR2 SMNVEV (reference sequence). This CDR3 is built from 14 residues. The CDR3 DNA reads as TGTGCCACCGCCTGGGGACAGGGGGGTTCACCCCTCCACTTT. It translates to CATAWGQGGSPLHF.

This rearrangement joins TRBV29-1 to TRBJ1-1, with D maybe TRBD1 (6 bases). The ends were cut back, 0 bases at V and 10 bases at J, with 18 bases in the middle. This CDR3 contains 14 residues. Germline V lookup: CDR1 SQVTM, CDR2 ANQGSEA. The CDR3 loop reads CSVEDPGRGSIAFF. The CDR3, as DNA: TGCAGCGTTGAAGATCCTGGCAGGGGTTCGATAGCTTTCTTT.

J is TRBJ2-1 and V is TRBV23-1, with a tentative D call TRBD2 (5 bases). TRBV23-1 carries the ORF label, with uncertain function. V lost 6 bases to trimming and J lost 9 bases, with 15 bases between them. CDR3 length: 13 residues. This CDR3 reads CASSPRASCEQFF. CDR3 bases: TGCGCCAGCAGCCCGCGGGCTAGCTGTGAGCAGTTCTTC.

The rearrangement joins TRBV29-1 to TRBJ2-1, with 13 bases lining up with TRBD2. Germline values: CDR1 SQVTM, CDR2 ANQGSEA. The length of the CDR3 is 14 residues. The V and J ends lost 4 bases and 9 bases, in that order; junction bases with no gene match: 6. The CDR3, as DNA: TGCAGCGTTGCGGGGACTAGCGGGACAAGTGAGCAGTTCTTC. Protein sequence: CSVAGTSGTSEQFF.

The rearrangement uses TRBV30 and TRBJ1-1; 8 bases line up with TRBD1. Germline V lookup: CDR1 GTSNPN, CDR2 SVGIG (reference sequence). This CDR3 spans 11 amino acids. Unmatched junction bases numbered 6, after V lost 4 bases and J lost 11 bases. CDR3: CAWNLRGQAFF. The CDR3 DNA reads TGTGCCTGGAACCTCAGGGGGCAGGCTTTCTTT.